A single sample is the source of the 22 T cell receptor beta chains below, sequenced in a study of blood T cell repertoires in COVID-19. Only in-frame clones appear in the TCRdb table, and some are missing; sequencing was by immunoSEQ multiplex PCR. Among around 150,000 clones listed, approximately 73% were seen once. Input material: peripheral blood. These receptors all come from a man aged 60 to 75 with acute or convalescent COVID-19.

This clone occurred a few times. The chain joins TRBV30 to TRBJ1-2; weak D call: TRBD1 (6 bases). Trimming removed 3 bases from V and 1 base from J, with 18 bases in between. Germline V gives CDR1 GTSNPN, CDR2 SVGIG (reference sequence). The CDR3 covers 16 residues. The CDR3 DNA reads as TGTGCCTGGAGACGGTTGACAGGCGGACGTAACTATGGCTACACCTTC. Translating it yields CAWRRLTGGRNYGYTF.

The rearrangement joins TRBV24-1 to TRBJ2-3; 8 positions match TRBD1. The J segment lost 1 base and the V segment lost 9 bases, leaving 2 bases of the junction unmatched. The CDR3 is 13 residues long. Germline assignment: CDR1 KGHDR and CDR2 SFDVKD. CDR3 DNA: TGTGCCACCGAGGGACAGGGCACAGATACGCAGTATTTT. Translating it yields CATEGQGTDTQYF.

The chain links TRBV5-5 to TRBJ2-7; 7 nucleotides align to TRBD2. This CDR3 comprises 15 residues. Looked up from germline, CDR1 is SGHKS and CDR2 is YYEKEE (reference sequence). J gave up 3 bases and V 4 bases, and 10 bases lay outside the gene matches. CDR3 DNA: TGTGCCAGCAGCCGCGGGGCGGGAGTGTACTACGAGCAGTACTTC. Translated, it gives CASSRGAGVYYEQYF.

CDR3 amino acids: CASGSRSYNEQFF. The DNA for the CDR3 is TGTGCCAGCGGGAGTAGGTCCTACAATGAGCAGTTCTTC. The V gene is TRBV19, the J gene TRBJ2-1, with TRBD2 as a possible D gene (6 bases). The CDR3 is made up of 13 amino acids. Germline V CDR1 and CDR2: LNHDA, SQIVND (reference sequence). The V end lost 9 bases, the J end lost 1 base, and 10 bases lay between the germline ends.

V and J are TRBV3-1 (or the pseudogene TRBV3-2) and TRBJ2-1; D might be TRBD2 (6 bases). V was clipped by 4 bases and J by 10 bases, with 11 bases between them. The CDR3 runs to 12 residues. Germline values: CDR1 LGHDT, CDR2 YNNKEL (reference sequence). DNA of the CDR3: TGTGCCAGCAGCCCAGGAGGGGTGGAGCAGTTCTTC. It translates to CASSPGGVEQFF.

This sequence joins TRBV5-1 and TRBJ2-7; TRBD1 agrees at 12 bases. Germline lookup yields CDR1 SGHRS and CDR2 YFSETQ. The CDR3 sequence is 16 residues long. Germline trimming cut 4 bases from V and 6 bases from J; bases unmatched to any gene: 11. CDR3 protein: CASSPSPGQGAGEQYF. The CDR3 DNA is TGCGCCAGCAGCCCGTCCCCGGGACAGGGGGCAGGCGAGCAGTACTTC. Drawing the rest from reference TRBV5-1 and TRBJ2-7, the complete variable domain is KAGVTQTPRYLIKTRGQQVTLSCSPISGHRSVSWYQQTPGQGLQFLFEYFSETQRNKGNFPGRFSGRQFSNSRSEMNVSTLELGDSALYLCASSPSPGQGAGEQYFGPGTRLTVT.

As DNA, the CDR3 is TGTGCCAGCAGTCCTACAGCCTACGAGCAGTACTTC. This sequence encodes CASSPTAYEQYF. This rearrangement joins TRBV6-6 to TRBJ2-7; no firm D call. V was cut by 5 bases and J by 2 bases, with 7 bases left in between. The germline gives CDR1 MNHNY, CDR2 SVGAGI (reference sequence). The CDR3 length is 12 residues.

J is TRBJ1-4 and V is TRBV28; a possible D gene is TRBD1 (6 bases). This CDR3 has 13 residues. Trimming cost V 6 bases and J 4 bases, with 9 bases left between them. Germline CDR1 MDHEN, CDR2 SYDVKM. Here the CDR3 reads CASSRGGNEKLFF. The CDR3 region has the DNA TGTGCCAGCAGCCGAGGGGGTAATGAAAAACTGTTTTTT.

This chain links TRBV19 with TRBJ1-5; TRBD1 aligns across 7 bases. Trimming cost V 7 bases and J 1 base; bases outside gene matches: 7. The CDR3 has 15 amino acids. Germline V gene lookup returns CDR1 LNHDA and CDR2 SQIVND (reference sequence). The CDR3 spells CASILRGDSNQPQHF. CDR3 nucleotide sequence: TGTGCCAGTATCCTCAGGGGGGACAGCAATCAGCCCCAGCATTTT.

V is TRBV30 and J is TRBJ2-1, with D perhaps TRBD2 (5 bases). CDR1 GTSNPN and CDR2 SVGIG come from the germline V gene (reference sequence). V lost 0 bases and J lost 2, with 8 bases in between. The CDR3 length is 14 residues. CDR3 amino acids: CAWSVPGTYNEQFF. CDR3 coding DNA: TGTGCCTGGAGTGTACCCGGGACCTACAATGAGCAGTTCTTC.

The chain recombines TRBV6-5 with TRBJ2-3; 8 nucleotides match TRBD2. The CDR3 has 16 amino acids. Germline CDR1 reads MNHEY; CDR2 reads SVGAGI. V was clipped by 0 bases and J by 3 bases; unmatched bases: 5. The CDR3 sequence is CASSYSAGGSTDTQYF. The CDR3 bases are TGTGCCAGCAGTTACTCTGCGGGAGGTTCAACAGATACGCAGTATTTT.

The chain recombines TRBV28 with TRBJ2-7; 9 bases map to TRBD2. The CDR3 spans 16 residues. Germline-derived CDR1 and CDR2 are MDHEN and SYDVKM. Germline trimming cut 1 base from V and 7 bases from J; bases unmatched to any gene: 11. CDR3 region: CASSLFLAGRPVEQYF. The CDR3 bases are TGTGCCAGCAGTTTATTCCTAGCGGGACGTCCTGTTGAGCAGTACTTC.

This chain links TRBV30 with TRBJ1-1; TRBD1 is a possible D gene (5 bases). The CDR3 totals 12 residues. The V gene lost 4 bases and the J gene lost 13 bases, with 19 bases spanning the gap. Germline values: CDR1 GTSNPN, CDR2 SVGIG (reference sequence). CDR3 amino acids: CAWTVAGLGGFF. Here the CDR3 DNA reads TGTGCCTGGACTGTTGCAGGGCTGGGTGGTTTCTTT.

This clone is deemed medium-sized. This sequence joins TRBV3-1 (or the pseudogene TRBV3-2) and TRBJ2-2, with a possible D match to TRBD1 (6 bases). The CDR3 is 14 residues long. Germline V gives CDR1 LGHDT, CDR2 YNNKEL (reference sequence). V was shortened by 8 bases and J by 4 bases, with 14 bases between the two germline ends. Written as DNA, the CDR3 is TGTGCCAGCGCGACGGGACATCTCACCGGGGAGCTGTTTTTT. Its protein product is CASATGHLTGELFF.

DNA of the CDR3: TGTGCCAGCAGCCAAGACGCGGGGGGGATGGATACGCAGTATTTT. Its protein product is CASSQDAGGMDTQYF. V is TRBV4-2 and J is TRBJ2-3; 9 bases fit TRBD2. The CDR3 extends over 15 amino acids. Germline V CDR1 and CDR2: LGHNA, YNFKEQ. Trimming cost V 0 bases and J 6 bases; bases outside gene matches: 4.

V is TRBV5-6 and J is TRBJ2-3, with 10 nucleotides matching TRBD2. The CDR3 extends over 16 amino acids. V dropped 1 base and J dropped 2; count of bases not matched to a gene: 4. CDR1 SGHDT and CDR2 YYEEEE come from the germline V gene. CDR3 sequence: CASSLLAGANTDTQYF. CDR3 nucleotides: TGTGCCAGCAGCTTGCTAGCGGGAGCTAACACAGATACGCAGTATTTT. Full variable domain (remainder filled in from reference TRBV5-6 and TRBJ2-3): DAGVTQSPTHLIKTRGQQVTLRCSPKSGHDTVSWYQQALGQGPQFIFQYYEEEERQRGNFPDRFSGHQFPNYSSELNVNALLLGDSALYLCASSLLAGANTDTQYFGPGTRLTVL.

This chain connects TRBV7-9 to TRBJ1-4; D uncertain. CDR1 is SEHNR and CDR2 is FQNEAQ in the germline V gene (reference sequence). With 2 bases removed from V and 3 bases from J, the gap between germline ends came to 7 bases. The CDR3 contains 14 residues. For the CDR3, the DNA is TGTGCCAGCAGCTTAAGCGGGTCTAATGAAAAACTGTTTTTT. Translation: CASSLSGSNEKLFF.

Turning to this clone: The junction departs from germline at one end; a sequencing error may be responsible. The V call is TRBV7-7, the J call TRBJ2-6; maybe TRBD1 (5 bases). CDR3 length: 19 residues. Germline lookup yields CDR1 SSHAT and CDR2 FNYEAQ (reference sequence). Here the CDR3 DNA reads TGTGCTAGCAGCTTAGCCCCCTTTGTTGGGGCCGGTGGGGCCAACGTCCTGACTTTC. This sequence encodes CASSLAPFVGAGGANVLTF.

CDR3 sequence: CASSAGRGTQYF. In DNA form, the CDR3 reads TGTGCCAGCAGCGCGGGGAGGGGTACGCAGTATTTT. The genes are TRBV7-9 and TRBJ2-3, with TRBD2 matching 7 bases. Looked up from germline, CDR1 is SEHNR and CDR2 is FQNEAQ (reference sequence). J lost 8 bases, V lost 5 bases, and 4 bases had no gene match. The CDR3 extends over 12 amino acids.

This clone has a count of ten or more. CDR3: CASSIDDSRNQPQHF. In DNA, the CDR3 is TGTGCCAGTAGTATCGACGACAGCCGCAATCAGCCCCAGCATTTT. V and J are TRBV19 and TRBJ1-5; D possibly corresponds to TRBD1 (5 bases). This CDR3 is built from 15 residues. The germline CDR1 and CDR2 sequences are LNHDA and SQIVND (reference sequence). Deletions cut 3 bases from V and 2 bases from J, with 11 bases between.

This clone showed up just a few times. The chain couples TRBV6-5 to TRBJ1-1; D is unclear. Per germline, CDR1 MNHEY and CDR2 SVGAGI. The ends were cut back, 2 bases at V and 3 bases at J, with 7 bases in the middle. CDR3 length: 13 amino acids. CDR3 residues: CASSYAQDTEAFF. The CDR3 DNA sequence: TGTGCCAGCAGTTACGCGCAGGACACTGAAGCTTTCTTT.

The rearrangement joins TRBV29-1 to TRBJ2-1; 9 nucleotides match TRBD1. The CDR3 runs to 16 residues. The germline V gene encodes CDR1 SQVTM and CDR2 ANQGSEA. Unmatched junction bases numbered 7, after V lost 4 bases and J lost 0 bases. The CDR3 DNA reads as TGCAGCGTTGCCGGGGACAGGGAGAGCTCCTACAATGAGCAGTTCTTC. Translating gives CSVAGDRESSYNEQFF.